This is a list of T cell receptor beta chains from one sample in a study of beta chain features in type 1 diabetes. The repertoire was sequenced with immunoSEQ multiplex PCR; TCRdb's copy has only in-frame clones and lacks some. The table includes some 270,000 clones, 9.5% to 13% detected once. The source material was naive CD4+ T cells from blood. These receptors originate from a man younger than 40 with type 1 diabetes. CDR3s include the opening cysteine and the closing phenylalanine or tryptophan. Fields, in order: D gene, V gene, J gene, clone size, CDR3 DNA, CDR3 protein. A D gene is named only where the DNA matches it firmly. Only part of the rows carry a size: once, few, many, or a class if the clone is expanded.

>.|TRBV9|TRBJ2-1|few
TGTGCCAGCAGCGGCGGGGCCAGCTCCTACAATGAGCAGTTCTTC
CASSGGASSYNEQFF
>TRBD2|TRBV23-1|TRBJ2-4|.
TGCGCCAGCAGTCAATCACCCCCCGCGCGGGGGATGGACATTCAGTACTTC
CASSQSPPARGMDIQYF
>.|TRBV19|TRBJ1-2|.
TGTGCCAGTAGTAAATTACAGGGCGGCGGCTACACCTTC
CASSKLQGGGYTF
>TRBD2|TRBV5-1|TRBJ2-3|.
TGCGCCAGCAGCTCGCTAGGACTAGCGGGGGGAGATACGCAGTATTTT
CASSSLGLAGGDTQYF
>TRBD2|TRBV9|TRBJ2-2|few
TGTGCCAGCAGCCTCCAGACCCCTAGCGGGAATTTTGCCGGGGAGCTGTTTTTT
CASSLQTPSGNFAGELFF
>TRBD2|TRBV9|TRBJ2-1|few
TGTGCCAGCAGCGCTAGACTAGCTCGGGGGGAACAGAGCTCCTACAATGAGCAGTTCTTC
CASSARLARGEQSSYNEQFF
>TRBD2|TRBV7-3|TRBJ2-5|few
TGTGCCAGCAGCACCGGGACTAGCCAAGAGACCCAGTACTTC
CASSTGTSQETQYF
>.|TRBV2|TRBJ2-1|few
TGTGCCAGCAGTGAGACAGTAAACTACTACAATGAGCAGTTCTTC
CASSETVNYYNEQFF
>TRBD1|TRBV6-5|TRBJ1-6|.
TGTGCCAGCAGTCGGACAGGGATAGATTCACCCCTCCACTTT
CASSRTGIDSPLHF
>.|TRBV5-1|TRBJ2-1|.
TGCGCCAGCAGCGGCGGGGGCGTATACAATGAGCAGTTCTTC
CASSGGGVYNEQFF
>.|TRBV18|TRBJ1-5|.
TGTGCCAGCTCACCGGGGGGAAATCAGCCCCAGCATTTT
CASSPGGNQPQHF
>.|TRBV9|TRBJ2-5|few
TGTGCCAGCAGCGTAACGGGGGAGCAAGAGACCCAGTACTTC
CASSVTGEQETQYF
>TRBD2|TRBV18|TRBJ2-1|few
TGTGCCAGCTCCCTTGGACTAGCGACCTACAATGAGCAGTTCTTC
CASSLGLATYNEQFF
>.|TRBV9|TRBJ2-3|.
TGTGCCAGCAGCGTAGCGTCCCGCACAGATACGCAGTATTTT
CASSVASRTDTQYF
>.|TRBV5-6|TRBJ1-4|few
TGTGCCAGCAGCTTGAACAGGGCACATGAAAAACTGTTTTTT
CASSLNRAHEKLFF
>.|TRBV27|TRBJ2-6|.
TGTGCCAGCAGTTACACCACCGGGGCCAACGTCCTGACTTTC
CASSYTTGANVLTF
>.|TRBV25-1|TRBJ1-5|.
TGTGCCAGCAGTGACCTCACAGGGAATCAGCCCCAGCATTTT
CASSDLTGNQPQHF
>TRBD1|TRBV19|TRBJ1-6|.
TGTGCCAGTCGGGACAGGGGGTATTCACCCCTCCACTTT
CASRDRGYSPLHF
>.|TRBV5-1|TRBJ2-5|few
TGCGCCAGCAGCAACGCGGGGATCCAAGAGACCCAGTACTTC
CASSNAGIQETQYF
>.|TRBV28|TRBJ2-6|.
TGTGCCAGCAGTTTATGGGCCACCTCTGGGGCCAACGTCCTGACTTTC
CASSLWATSGANVLTF